This is a list of T cell receptor beta chains from one sample in a study of T cells in Graves' hyperthyroidism and ophthalmopathy. MiXCR was run by TCRdb on the multiplex PCR reads, yielding one entry per CDR3 protein. The table shows approximately 600,000 distinct CDR3 sequences, with roughly 13% occurring only once. The sample consisted of blood. The receptors were sampled from a woman in her twenties or thirties with Graves' hyperthyroidism that later progressed to Graves' ophthalmopathy. The CDR3 runs from the conserved cysteine through the conserved F or W. A D gene is named only where the DNA matches it firmly. A row's size may be missing; if present it is once, few, many or a size class.

v_call	clone_size	j_call	d_call	cdr3_aa	cdr3_nt
TRBV13	many	TRBJ1-5	TRBD1	CASSKDRGHQPQHF	TGTGCCAGCAGTAAAGACAGGGGACATCAGCCCCAGCATTTT
TRBV29-1	many	TRBJ2-2	TRBD1	CSVGRGLDTGELFF	TGCAGCGTGGGCAGGGGGCTCGACACCGGGGAGCTGTTTTTT
TRBV30	many	TRBJ1-1	NA	CAWSMHADTEAFF	TGTGCCTGGAGTATGCATGCAGACACTGAAGCTTTCTTT
TRBV15	NA	TRBJ2-1	TRBD1	CATSRTGTGGLYNEQFF	TGTGCCACCAGCAGAACCGGGACAGGGGGTCTCTACAATGAGCAGTTCTTC
TRBV6-5	few	TRBJ2-3	NA	CASSSGLSGTDTQYF	TGTGCCAGCAGTTCCGGACTGTCAGGCACAGATACGCAGTATTTT
TRBV5-6	few	TRBJ1-6	TRBD1	CASSLAGTGVSSLHF	TGTGCCAGCAGCTTGGCTGGGACAGGGGTTTCATCCCTCCACTTT
TRBV20-1	many	TRBJ2-3	TRBD2	CSARVGGGVPQTDTQYF	TGCAGTGCTAGAGTTGGCGGGGGAGTGCCTCAGACAGATACGCAGTATTTT
TRBV30	NA	TRBJ1-2	NA	CAWTPGGASNYGYTF	TGTGCCTGGACCCCTGGGGGGGCCTCCAACTATGGCTACACCTTC
TRBV15	NA	TRBJ2-2	NA	CATSSDGGYTGELFF	TGTGCCACCAGCTCGGACGGAGGTTACACCGGGGAGCTGTTTTTT
TRBV6-5	NA	TRBJ2-2	TRBD2	CASILLAGGPGAGELFF	TGTGCCAGCATATTACTAGCGGGAGGGCCAGGTGCCGGGGAGCTGTTTTTT
TRBV12-3/TRBV12-4	many	TRBJ1-5	NA	CASKKTDSNQPQHF	TGTGCCAGCAAAAAGACAGATAGCAATCAGCCCCAGCATTTT
TRBV6-2/TRBV6-3	once	TRBJ2-7	TRBD1	CASSGRDRGNYEQYF	TGTGCCAGCAGTGGCCGGGACAGGGGGAACTACGAGCAGTACTTC
TRBV28	NA	TRBJ1-4	TRBD1	CASSQTGTGTEKLFF	TGTGCCAGCAGTCAAACCGGGACAGGGACCGAAAAACTGTTTTTT
TRBV12-5	many	TRBJ2-7	TRBD1	CASGLVGQGYEQYF	TGTGCTAGTGGTTTGGTAGGACAGGGCTACGAGCAGTACTTC
TRBV20-1	many	TRBJ1-1	NA	CSAREGDGEAFF	TGCAGTGCTAGAGAAGGGGACGGTGAAGCTTTCTTT
TRBV24-1	many	TRBJ1-4	NA	CATSDPTTGGEKLFF	TGTGCCACCAGTGACCCAACGACGGGGGGAGAAAAACTGTTTTTT
TRBV10-3	many	TRBJ1-3	NA	CAISAGDLSGNTIYF	TGTGCCATCAGTGCGGGGGACCTCTCTGGAAACACCATATATTTT
TRBV7-9	many	TRBJ2-3	NA	CASSPRFQADGERTDTQYF	TGTGCCAGCAGCCCCCGGTTCCAAGCGGACGGGGAACGCACAGATACGCAGTATTTT
TRBV9	many	TRBJ2-6	NA	CASSVFSGANVLTF	TGTGCCAGCAGCGTGTTTTCTGGGGCCAACGTCCTGACTTTC
TRBV7-9	NA	TRBJ1-1	NA	CASSLELLDGNTEAFF	TGTGCCAGCAGCTTAGAATTACTGGACGGGAACACTGAAGCTTTCTTT
TRBV10-3	many	TRBJ2-7	NA	CAISDRTGSYEQYF	TGTGCCATCAGTGACCGGACGGGATCCTACGAGCAGTACTTC
TRBV25-1	many	TRBJ2-5	TRBD2	CASKLRGLAGRMTQYF	TGTGCCAGCAAGTTACGAGGACTAGCGGGACGGATGACCCAGTACTTC
TRBV20-1	few	TRBJ2-2	TRBD2	CSANLAGGDTGELFF	TGCAGTGCAAATCTAGCGGGAGGGGACACCGGGGAGCTGTTTTTT
TRBV27	many	TRBJ2-2	NA	CASSARPMGEGELFF	TGTGCCAGCAGTGCACGACCAATGGGGGAGGGGGAGCTGTTTTTT
TRBV6-1	many	TRBJ2-6	TRBD1	CACRGKPGANVLTF	TGTGCCTGCAGGGGGAAACCTGGGGCCAACGTCCTGACTTTC
TRBV11-2	many	TRBJ1-5	NA	CASSLPGTATQPQHF	TGTGCCAGCAGCTTACCCGGGACGGCTACTCAGCCCCAGCATTTT
TRBV5-6	many	TRBJ2-1	TRBD1	CASSLPGQGALNEQFF	TGTGCCAGCAGCTTGCCGGGACAGGGGGCCTTGAATGAGCAGTTCTTC
TRBV2	many	TRBJ2-5	NA	CASSEGGARVVETQYF	TGTGCCAGCAGTGAAGGCGGGGCTAGAGTTGTGGAGACCCAGTACTTC
TRBV4-3	few	TRBJ2-1	NA	CASSQSGRDEQFF	TGCGCCAGCAGCCAATCCGGGCGGGATGAGCAGTTCTTC
TRBV5-1	many	TRBJ2-7	TRBD2	CASSLAASGTYEQYF	TGCGCCAGCAGCTTGGCCGCTAGCGGGACCTACGAGCAGTACTTC
TRBV6-6	NA	TRBJ1-3	NA	CASSYSGREGNTIYF	TGTGCCAGCAGTTACTCTGGCAGGGAAGGAAACACCATATATTTT
TRBV12-3/TRBV12-4	many	TRBJ1-5	NA	CASSLGQPQHF	TGTGCCAGCAGTTTAGGTCAGCCCCAGCATTTT
TRBV6-1	many	TRBJ2-7	NA	CASSEAPSYEQYF	TGTGCCAGCAGTGAAGCCCCCTCCTACGAGCAGTACTTC
TRBV3-1	many	TRBJ2-7	TRBD1	CASSQEMGQDEQYF	TGTGCCAGCAGCCAAGAGATGGGACAGGACGAGCAGTACTTC
TRBV11-3	NA	TRBJ1-6	NA	CASSLVISEDQNSPLHF	TGTGCCAGCAGCTTAGTAATTTCGGAGGATCAAAATTCACCCCTCCACTTT
TRBV28	few	TRBJ1-1	NA	CASSLYPRGRAFF	TGTGCCAGCAGTTTATATCCGAGAGGGCGGGCTTTCTTT
TRBV4-1	NA	TRBJ2-1	TRBD2	CASSRPGLALVEQFF	TGCGCCAGCAGCCGTCCGGGACTAGCGTTGGTTGAGCAGTTCTTC
TRBV24-1	many	TRBJ2-3	NA	CATSVADTQYF	TGTGCCACCAGCGTGGCAGATACGCAGTATTTT
TRBV28	NA	TRBJ1-2	TRBD1	CASSTPGQGPVPSYGYTF	TGTGCCAGCAGTACACCCGGACAGGGGCCTGTCCCTAGCTATGGCTACACCTTC
TRBV11-2	many	TRBJ1-1	TRBD1	CASSPPAGGTEAFF	TGTGCCAGCAGCCCCCCGGCAGGGGGCACTGAAGCTTTCTTT
TRBV6-5	NA	TRBJ2-7	TRBD2	CASSYSGGTPSYEQYF	TGTGCCAGCAGTTACTCGGGGGGGACTCCCAGCTACGAGCAGTACTTC
TRBV7-9	NA	TRBJ1-1	TRBD1	CASSHPGTGAAFF	TGTGCCAGCAGCCACCCGGGGACAGGGGCCGCTTTCTTT